This T cell receptor (beta chain) is drawn from a study of cytomegalovirus exposure and HLA in healthy donors. Regarding the study as a whole: There were reportedly fewer N-insertions in an Asian-associated ancestry cluster than the roughly 670-donor mean, in a later analysis.

This CDR3 contains 14 residues. Germline lookup yields CDR1 SGHTA and CDR2 FQGNSA. V dropped 2 bases and J dropped 1 base, with 8 bases sitting between them. Turning to this clone: Its matching antigen is unknown.

Both 60 Vbeta primers and 13 Jbeta primers went into the PCR. Data came from immunoSEQ multiplex PCR; TCRdb stores just in-frame clones and leaves some out. The table records about 190,000 clones, 81% of them present only once. This chain connects TRBV7-2 to TRBJ1-1; no clear D. This sequence originates from a man aged 35 to 55 in good health and CMV-seropositive. The sequenced sample consisted of PBMCs. The CDR3 sequence: CASSLSAGNTEAFF. The DNA for the CDR3 is TGTGCCAGCAGCTTATCGGCGGGGAACACTGAAGCTTTCTTT.